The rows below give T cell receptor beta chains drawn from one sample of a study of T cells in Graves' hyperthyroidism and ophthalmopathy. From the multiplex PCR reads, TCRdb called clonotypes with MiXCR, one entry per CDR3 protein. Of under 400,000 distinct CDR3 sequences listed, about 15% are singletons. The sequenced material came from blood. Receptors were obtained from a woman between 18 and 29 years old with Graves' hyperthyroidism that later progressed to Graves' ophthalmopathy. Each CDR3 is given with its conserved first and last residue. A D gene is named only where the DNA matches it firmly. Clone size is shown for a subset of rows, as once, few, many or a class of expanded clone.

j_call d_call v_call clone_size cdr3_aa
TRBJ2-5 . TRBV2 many CASYKGRVQETQYF
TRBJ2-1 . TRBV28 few CASTLLSGGNEQFF
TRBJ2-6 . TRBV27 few CASSLGGLFSGANVLTF
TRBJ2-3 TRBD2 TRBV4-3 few CASSQKISGDGDTQYF
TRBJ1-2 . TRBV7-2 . CASSPYRYYGYTF
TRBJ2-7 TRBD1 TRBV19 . CASSISGTGVYEQYF
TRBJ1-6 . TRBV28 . CASSESGFGSPLHF
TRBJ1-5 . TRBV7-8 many CASSFRQTDQPQHF
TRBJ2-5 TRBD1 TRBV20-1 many CSAGRGQETQYF
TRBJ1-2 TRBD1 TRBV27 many CASRLDRADYGYTF
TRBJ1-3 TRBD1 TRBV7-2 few CASSARQGPYSGNTIYF
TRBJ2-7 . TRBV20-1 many CSAEGHYEQYF
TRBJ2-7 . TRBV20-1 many CSARDPIGLDYEQYF
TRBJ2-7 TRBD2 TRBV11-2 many CASSLPTSGSFYEQYF
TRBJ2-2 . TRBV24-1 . CATSDLGRGNTGELFF
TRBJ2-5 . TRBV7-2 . CASSLDGPERGRETQYF
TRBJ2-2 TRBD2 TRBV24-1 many CATSDGWTSGRTGELFF
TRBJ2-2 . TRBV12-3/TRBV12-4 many CASSLREGSTGELFF
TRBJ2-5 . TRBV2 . CASSEGLGGETQYF
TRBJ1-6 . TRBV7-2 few CASSLANYNSPLHF
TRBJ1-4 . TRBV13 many CASSLRGLPTNEKLFF
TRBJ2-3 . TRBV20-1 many CSARLGGYTDTQYF
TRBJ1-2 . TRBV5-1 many CASSLAELNYGYTF
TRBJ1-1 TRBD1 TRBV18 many CASSPQGATEAFF
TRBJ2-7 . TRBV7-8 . CASSLARGPAGNEQYF
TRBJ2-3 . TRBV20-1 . CSAPQGDTQYF
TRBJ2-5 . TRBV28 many CASISQKLAGETQYF
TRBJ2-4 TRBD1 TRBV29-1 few CSVAGQGRNIQYF
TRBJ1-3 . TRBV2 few CASSPRTVVSGNTIYF
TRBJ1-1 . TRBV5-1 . CASSLDPGDTEAFF
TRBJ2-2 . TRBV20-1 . CSARRDWDTGELFF
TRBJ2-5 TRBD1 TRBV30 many CASRTGKETQYF
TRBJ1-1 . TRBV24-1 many CATAPSGRSNTEAFF
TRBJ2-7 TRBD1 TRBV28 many CASSPYAGQGYEQYF
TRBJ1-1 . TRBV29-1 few CSVETRLSTEAFF
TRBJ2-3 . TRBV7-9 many CASSFGHLGDFLKADTQYF
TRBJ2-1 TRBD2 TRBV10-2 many CASSKTSGGYNEQFF
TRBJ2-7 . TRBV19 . CASSIVLLDVEQYF
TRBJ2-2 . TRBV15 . CATSRVLAANTGELFF
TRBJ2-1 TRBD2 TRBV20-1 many CSAGGTSGRSEQFF
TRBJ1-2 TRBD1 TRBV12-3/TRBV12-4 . CASISGTGGLVGYGYTF
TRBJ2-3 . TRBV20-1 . CSSLRGASVPTDTQYF
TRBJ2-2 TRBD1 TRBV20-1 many CSARDLRQGTGELFF
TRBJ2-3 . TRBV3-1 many CASSQQNSAVDTQYF
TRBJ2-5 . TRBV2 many CASTLEGGQETQYF
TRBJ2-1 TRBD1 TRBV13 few CASSPPTGSGNEQFF
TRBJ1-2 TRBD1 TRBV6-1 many CASSATTGGINGYTF
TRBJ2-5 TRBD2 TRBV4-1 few CASSQKSSGFYQETQYF
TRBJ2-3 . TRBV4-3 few CASSQASTVRTDTQYF
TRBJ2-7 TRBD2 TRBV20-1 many CSATGLAGPIGNEQYF
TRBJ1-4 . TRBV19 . CASSIEPFFRGRTTNEKLFF